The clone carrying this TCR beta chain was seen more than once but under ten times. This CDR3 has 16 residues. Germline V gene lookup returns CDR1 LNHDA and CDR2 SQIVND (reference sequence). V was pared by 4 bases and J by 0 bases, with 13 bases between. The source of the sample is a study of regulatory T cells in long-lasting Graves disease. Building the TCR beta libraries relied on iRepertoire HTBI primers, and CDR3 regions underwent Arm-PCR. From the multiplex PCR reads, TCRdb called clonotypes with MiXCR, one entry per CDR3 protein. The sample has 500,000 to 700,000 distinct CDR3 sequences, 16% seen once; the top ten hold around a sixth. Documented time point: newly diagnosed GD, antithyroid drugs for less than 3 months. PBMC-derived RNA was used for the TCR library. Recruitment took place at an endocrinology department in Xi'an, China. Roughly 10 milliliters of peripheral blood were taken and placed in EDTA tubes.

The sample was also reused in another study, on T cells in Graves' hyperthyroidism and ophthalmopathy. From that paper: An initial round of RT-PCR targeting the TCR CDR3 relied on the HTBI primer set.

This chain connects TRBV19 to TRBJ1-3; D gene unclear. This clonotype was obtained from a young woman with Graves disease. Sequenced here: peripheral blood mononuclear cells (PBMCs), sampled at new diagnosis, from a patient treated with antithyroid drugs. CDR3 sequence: CASSTYSASSGNTIYF. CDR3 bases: TGTGCCAGTAGTACGTACAGCGCAAGCTCTGGAAACACCATATATTTT.